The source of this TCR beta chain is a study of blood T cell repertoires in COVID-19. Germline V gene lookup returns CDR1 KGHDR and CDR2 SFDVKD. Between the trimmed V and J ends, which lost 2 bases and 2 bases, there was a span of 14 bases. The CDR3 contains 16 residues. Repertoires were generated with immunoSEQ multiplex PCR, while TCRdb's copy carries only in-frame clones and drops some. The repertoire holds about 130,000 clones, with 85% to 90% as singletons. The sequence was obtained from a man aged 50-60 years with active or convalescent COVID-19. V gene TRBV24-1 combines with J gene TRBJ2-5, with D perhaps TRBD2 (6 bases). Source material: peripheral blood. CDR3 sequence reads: CATSDSLATGQETQYF. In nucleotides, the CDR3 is TGTGCCACCAGTGATTCTCTAGCGACGGGGCAAGAGACCCAGTACTTC.